These 31 T cell receptor beta chains came from one sample sequenced in a study of cytomegalovirus exposure and HLA in healthy donors. Sequencing was performed with immunoSEQ multiplex PCR; in TCRdb, only in-frame clones are kept and a portion is missing. Counted here are 120,000 to 150,000 clones, approximately 90% occurring once; the ten biggest clones make up 4.5%. Sequencing input: PBMCs. The receptor set was obtained from a man aged 18 to 35 in good health and CMV-seropositive.

This clone has only one observation. The V gene is TRBV6-6, the J gene TRBJ2-7; TRBD1 aligns across 8 bases. The CDR3 is 14 residues long. Germline lookup yields CDR1 MNHNY and CDR2 SVGAGI (reference sequence). J was trimmed by 6 bases and V by 1 base; bases with no gene match: 5. The CDR3 DNA follows: TGTGCCAGCAGTTACTTAGAGGACAGGGTCGAGCAGTACTTC. Protein product: CASSYLEDRVEQYF.

This sequence joins TRBV13 and TRBJ1-5; D is unresolved. The length of the CDR3 is 13 residues. Germline V gene lookup returns CDR1 PRHDT and CDR2 FYEKMQ (reference sequence). The V and J ends lost 5 bases and 6 bases respectively, with 11 bases between them. Here the CDR3 reads CASSRGVGQPQHF. The CDR3 coding sequence is TGTGCCAGCAGCCGCGGGGTAGGTCAGCCCCAGCATTTT.

This clone was recorded once. V usage is TRBV5-5 and J usage is TRBJ1-5, with D perhaps TRBD1 (6 bases). Trimming left V 4 bases short and J 9 bases short, with 14 bases between. CDR3 length: 13 residues. CDR1 and CDR2 from the germline V gene are SGHKS and YYEKEE (reference sequence). This chain's CDR3 is CASSRTAFSPQHF. The CDR3 DNA reads TGTGCCAGCAGCCGGACAGCTTTCTCGCCCCAGCATTTT.

The chain uses TRBV27 and TRBJ2-3, with D perhaps matching TRBD1 (7 bases). The V and J ends lost 5 bases and 6 bases respectively, with 21 bases between them. Germline CDR1 is MNHEY and CDR2 is SMNVEV (reference sequence). This CDR3 spans 16 amino acids. The CDR3 nucleotides read TGTGCCAGCAGTGATCAGGGGATCGCAGGGGGGGATACGCAGTATTTT. Its protein product is CASSDQGIAGGDTQYF.

The chain employs TRBV6-5 and TRBJ1-4, with 7 bases identical to TRBD1. Germline trimming cut 3 bases from V and 7 bases from J; bases unmatched to any gene: 11. This CDR3 region has 16 residues. The germline gives CDR1 MNHEY, CDR2 SVGAGI. CDR3 protein: CASSYKRGQGPEKLFF. In nucleotides, the CDR3 is TGTGCCAGCAGTTATAAGAGGGGGCAGGGTCCTGAAAAACTGTTTTTT.

This sequence joins TRBV30 and TRBJ1-6; no clear D. The V gene's germline CDR1 is GTSNPN and CDR2 SVGIG (reference sequence). This CDR3 has 14 residues. V lost 0 bases and J 9 bases, leaving 12 bases between the germline ends. For the CDR3, the DNA is TGTGCCTGGAGTGTCTTATCTCGTTTTTCACCCCTCCACTTT. Its translation: CAWSVLSRFSPLHF.

In this sample, this clone turned up a few times. The chain links TRBV19 to TRBJ1-2, with D unclear. The V gene's germline CDR1 is LNHDA and CDR2 SQIVND (reference sequence). The CDR3 runs to 14 residues. V was cut by 0 bases and J by 7 bases, with 12 bases left in between. The CDR3 nucleotides are TGTGCCAGTAGTATAGACAGAGGACGGGGTGGCTACACCTTC. Its translation: CASSIDRGRGGYTF.

The rearrangement joins TRBV5-1 to TRBJ2-7; tentative D call: TRBD1 (6 bases). The CDR3 is made up of 13 amino acids. The V gene's germline CDR1 is SGHRS and CDR2 YFSETQ. Trimming removed 0 bases at V and 4 bases at J, with 8 bases between. The CDR3 protein is CASSLDREYEQYF. The CDR3, as DNA: TGCGCCAGCAGCTTGGACAGGGAGTACGAGCAGTACTTC.

The chain employs TRBV6-1 and TRBJ2-6; D is uncertain. From germline, CDR1 is MNHNS and CDR2 SASEGT. Trimming removed 2 bases from V and 4 bases from J, with 9 bases in between. The CDR3 covers 15 residues. CDR3 DNA: TGTGCCAGCAGTGAAACTTTCTCGGGGGCCAACGTCCTGACTTTC. Its translation: CASSETFSGANVLTF.

This clone was found a few times. The chain joins TRBV6-1 to TRBJ1-3; D is undetermined. Looked up from germline, CDR1 is MNHNS and CDR2 is SASEGT. This CDR3 spans 15 amino acids. The V end was cut by 2 bases, the J end by 0 bases, with 8 bases between. CDR3 nucleotides: TGTGCCAGCAGTGAATGGGAGGACTCTGGAAACACCATATATTTT. It is translated as CASSEWEDSGNTIYF.

The chain links TRBV19 to TRBJ2-7, with a tentative D call TRBD1 (6 bases). V was pared by 5 bases and J by 4 bases, with 21 bases between. CDR3 length: 16 amino acids. CDR1 and CDR2 from the germline V gene are LNHDA and SQIVND (reference sequence). The CDR3 coding sequence is TGTGCCAGTAGTTCCATCACCCAGGGGCTTCCATACGAGCAGTACTTC. This encodes CASSSITQGLPYEQYF.

The V gene is TRBV25-1, the J gene TRBJ1-1; D is unresolved. V was trimmed by 5 bases and J by 0 bases, leaving 10 bases between them. Germline CDR1 MGHDK, CDR2 SYGVNS. This CDR3 spans 14 amino acids. CDR3 sequence reads: CASSSGIVNTEAFF. The CDR3 bases are TGTGCCAGCAGTTCCGGGATCGTGAACACTGAAGCTTTCTTT.

The rearrangement uses TRBV5-6 and TRBJ1-2; perhaps TRBD1 as D (5 bases). From germline, CDR1 is SGHDT and CDR2 YYEEEE. V was clipped by 3 bases and J by 3 bases, with 9 bases between them. This CDR3 region has 13 residues. In nucleotides, the CDR3 is TGTGCCAGCAGCTCACAGGCGCACTATGGCTACACCTTC. Amino acid sequence: CASSSQAHYGYTF.

This rearrangement joins TRBV2 to TRBJ1-2; a possible D gene is TRBD1 (5 bases). The CDR3 contains 13 residues. Germline V gene lookup returns CDR1 SNHLY and CDR2 FYNNEI. V lost 7 bases and J 2 bases, leaving 11 bases between the germline ends. The CDR3 DNA is TGTGCCAGCAAGTGGACACCGAACTATGGCTACACCTTC. This gives the protein CASKWTPNYGYTF. Full variable domain (missing parts from reference TRBV2 and TRBJ1-2): EPEVTQTPSHQVTQMGQEVILRCVPISNHLYFYWYRQILGQKVEFLVSFYNNEISEKSEIFDDQFSVERPDGSNFTLKIRSTKLEDSAMYFCASKWTPNYGYTFGSGTRLTVV.

This chain links TRBV18 with TRBJ1-2; D possibly corresponds to TRBD1 (5 bases). This CDR3 has 17 amino acids. Trimming removed 2 bases at V and 3 bases at J, with 19 bases between. Germline-derived CDR1 and CDR2 are KGHSH and LQKENI. CDR3 sequence: CASSPMSLGPQDYGYTF. The CDR3 bases are TGTGCCAGCTCACCAATGTCATTGGGGCCACAGGACTATGGCTACACCTTC. Full variable domain (outside the CDR3, taken from reference TRBV18 and TRBJ1-2): NAGVMQNPRHLVRRRGQEARLRCSPMKGHSHVYWYRQLPEEGLKFMVYLQKENIIDESGMPKERFSAEFPKEGPSILRIQQVVRGDSAAYFCASSPMSLGPQDYGYTFGSGTRLTVV.

The chain employs TRBV4-2 and TRBJ2-7; D remains ambiguous. CDR3 length: 15 amino acids. CDR1 and CDR2 (germline): LGHNA, YNFKEQ. V was trimmed by 1 base and J by 2 bases, leaving 12 bases between them. DNA of the CDR3: TGTGCCAGCAGCCAAGCCTTCGGGTTGACCTACGAGCAGTACTTC. Amino acid sequence: CASSQAFGLTYEQYF.

V gene TRBV11-1 combines with J gene TRBJ2-2; D is ambiguous. Germline loops: CDR1 SGHAT, CDR2 FQDESV (reference sequence). CDR3 length: 14 amino acids. With 0 bases removed from V and 5 bases from J, the gap between germline ends came to 7 bases. CDR3 region: CASSLASGTGELFF. CDR3 in DNA: TGTGCCAGCAGCTTAGCGTCAGGTACCGGGGAGCTGTTTTTT. The whole variable domain, filled in from reference TRBV11-1 and TRBJ2-2, reads EAEVAQSPRYKITEKSQAVAFWCDPISGHATLYWYRQILGQGPELLVQFQDESVVDDSQLPKDRFSAERLKGVDSTLKIQPAELGDSAMYLCASSLASGTGELFFGEGSRLTVL.

The V gene is TRBV27, the J gene TRBJ1-1; D remains ambiguous. The germline V gene has CDR1 MNHEY and CDR2 SMNVEV (reference sequence). The CDR3 consists of 16 residues. Trimming pared 6 bases from V and 0 bases from J, leaving 17 bases between. The CDR3 region has the DNA TGTGCCAGCAGCCTAAGCTGGGCATATATGAACACTGAAGCTTTCTTT. Translated: CASSLSWAYMNTEAFF.

The chain couples TRBV19 to TRBJ1-5; D not resolved. Germline assignment: CDR1 LNHDA and CDR2 SQIVND (reference sequence). The CDR3 consists of 14 residues. The V gene lost 7 bases and the J gene lost 0 bases, with 10 bases spanning the gap. The CDR3 loop is CASTSGTSNQPQHF. CDR3 DNA sequence: TGTGCCAGTACCTCCGGTACTAGCAATCAGCCCCAGCATTTT.

The chain is built from TRBV2 and TRBJ2-2; D perhaps matches TRBD1 (5 bases). Germline lookup yields CDR1 SNHLY and CDR2 FYNNEI. The CDR3 is 13 amino acids. The ends were cut back, 6 bases at V and 3 bases at J, with 8 bases in the middle. CDR3 nucleotide sequence: TGTGCCAGCAGGATCAGGGACACCGGGGAGCTGTTTTTT. Translation gives CASRIRDTGELFF. Variable domain in full (rest from reference TRBV2 and TRBJ2-2): EPEVTQTPSHQVTQMGQEVILRCVPISNHLYFYWYRQILGQKVEFLVSFYNNEISEKSEIFDDQFSVERPDGSNFTLKIRSTKLEDSAMYFCASRIRDTGELFFGEGSRLTVL.

The V call is TRBV5-1, the J call TRBJ2-7; 10 nucleotides agree with TRBD1. CDR1 is SGHRS, CDR2 YFSETQ, per germline. The CDR3 has 15 residues. Trimming removed 0 bases from V and 1 base from J; junction bases left unmatched: 1. The CDR3 region is CASSLGTGGSYEQYF. The CDR3 DNA reads TGCGCCAGCAGCTTGGGGACAGGGGGTTCCTACGAGCAGTACTTC.

The table lists this clone with a few counts. The chain's CDR3 is CASRGDRGGTEAFF. The CDR3 DNA follows: TGTGCCAGCAGAGGTGACAGGGGAGGCACTGAAGCTTTCTTT. The V call is TRBV9, the J call TRBJ1-1; 8 bases align to TRBD1. The germline V gene has CDR1 SGDLS and CDR2 YYNGEE. This CDR3 has 14 residues. V dropped 5 bases and J dropped 4; count of bases not matched to a gene: 7.

The rearrangement uses TRBV6-6 and TRBJ2-1, with 13 bases fitting TRBD2. Germline V gene lookup returns CDR1 MNHNY and CDR2 SVGAGI (reference sequence). After removal of 6 bases from V and 5 bases from J, the junction contained 7 bases not matched to a gene. The length of the CDR3 is 16 residues. CDR3 protein: CASRDGLAGVDNEQFF. CDR3 nucleotides: TGTGCCAGCAGAGACGGACTAGCGGGAGTAGACAATGAGCAGTTCTTC.

This chain connects TRBV30 to TRBJ1-4; D ambiguous. The CDR3 length is 13 residues. The V end lost 0 bases, the J end lost 13 bases, and 15 bases lay between the germline ends. Germline V gives CDR1 GTSNPN, CDR2 SVGIG (reference sequence). CDR3 loop: CAWSVVTGMGLFF. CDR3 DNA: TGTGCCTGGAGTGTAGTTACGGGAATGGGACTGTTTTTT. Full variable domain (missing parts from reference TRBV30 and TRBJ1-4): SQTIHQWPATLVQPVGSPLSLECTVEGTSNPNLYWYRQAAGRGLQLLFYSVGIGQISSEVPQNLSASRPQDRQFILSSKKLLLSDSGFYLCAWSVVTGMGLFFGSGTQLSVL.

J is TRBJ1-2 and V is TRBV28; the D gene is possibly TRBD1 (6 bases). Germline V CDR1 and CDR2: MDHEN, SYDVKM. CDR3 length equals 13 residues. V lost 3 bases to trimming and J lost 4 bases, with 9 bases between them. The CDR3 DNA reads as TGTGCCAGCAGTTTTGGGACAAGCTATGGCTACACCTTC. Translating gives CASSFGTSYGYTF.

The gene calls are TRBV10-3 and TRBJ2-7, with TRBD1 identical over 9 bases. The CDR3 is made up of 15 amino acids. Trimming removed 3 bases from V and 4 bases from J; junction bases left unmatched: 7. CDR1 and CDR2 from the germline V gene are ENHRY and SYGVKD. The CDR3 coding sequence is TGTGCCATCAGTGATCCGGGACAGGGAGGGTACGAGCAGTACTTC. Translating it yields CAISDPGQGGYEQYF.

This clone was seen only once. The chain joins TRBV19 to TRBJ1-1, with D hard to call. The ends were cut back, 10 bases at V and 4 bases at J, with 13 bases in the middle. Germline values: CDR1 LNHDA, CDR2 SQIVND (reference sequence). This CDR3 region has 12 residues. CDR3: CATSGSGTEAFF. CDR3 DNA sequence: TGTGCCACCTCTGGGAGTGGCACTGAAGCTTTCTTT.

The chain couples TRBV5-6 to TRBJ2-7; D might be TRBD2 (6 bases). The CDR3 totals 14 residues. The germline V gene encodes CDR1 SGHDT and CDR2 YYEEEE. V lost 5 bases and J lost 3, with 15 bases in between. This chain's CDR3 is CASRPRGGGYEQYF. The CDR3 DNA follows: TGTGCCAGCAGACCCCGTGGGGGAGGCTACGAGCAGTACTTC. Drawing the rest from reference TRBV5-6 and TRBJ2-7, the complete variable domain is DAGVTQSPTHLIKTRGQQVTLRCSPKSGHDTVSWYQQALGQGPQFIFQYYEEEERQRGNFPDRFSGHQFPNYSSELNVNALLLGDSALYLCASRPRGGGYEQYFGPGTRLTVT.

The rearrangement uses TRBV30 and TRBJ1-2; 7 bases align to TRBD1. Germline V gene data show CDR1 as GTSNPN and CDR2 as SVGIG (reference sequence). The CDR3 contains 14 residues. With V trimmed by 0 bases and J by 4 bases, 5 bases remained unmatched. CDR3 sequence reads: CAWSVQPGGYGYTF. Here the CDR3 DNA reads TGTGCCTGGAGTGTACAACCAGGGGGCTATGGCTACACCTTC.

The chain has TRBV28 and TRBJ2-7, with 8 positions matching TRBD2. Germline V gene sequence: CDR1 MDHEN, CDR2 SYDVKM. CDR3 length: 15 amino acids. Trimming removed 6 bases from V and 0 bases from J; junction bases left unmatched: 7. The CDR3 loop reads CASRDHSGISYEQYF. CDR3 nucleotides: TGTGCCAGCAGGGACCATAGCGGGATCTCCTACGAGCAGTACTTC.

The chain couples TRBV6-5 to TRBJ1-4, with D hard to call. Germline CDR1 MNHEY, CDR2 SVGAGI. V lost 6 bases to trimming and J lost 4 bases, with 6 bases between them. The CDR3 is made up of 12 amino acids. The CDR3 loop is CASRSVNEKLFF. The CDR3 nucleotides are TGTGCCAGCAGATCTGTTAATGAAAAACTGTTTTTT.